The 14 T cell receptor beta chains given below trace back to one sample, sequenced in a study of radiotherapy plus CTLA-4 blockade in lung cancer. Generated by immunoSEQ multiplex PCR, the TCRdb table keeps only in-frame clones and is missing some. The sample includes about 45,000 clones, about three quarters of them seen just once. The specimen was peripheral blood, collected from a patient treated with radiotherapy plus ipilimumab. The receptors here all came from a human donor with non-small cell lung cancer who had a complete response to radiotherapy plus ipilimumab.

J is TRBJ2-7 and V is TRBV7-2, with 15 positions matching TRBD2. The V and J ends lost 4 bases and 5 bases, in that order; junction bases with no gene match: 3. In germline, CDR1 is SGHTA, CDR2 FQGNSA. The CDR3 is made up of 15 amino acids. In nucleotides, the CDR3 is TGTGCCAGCAGCTCGCGGACTAGCGGGGGGGACGAGCAGTACTTC. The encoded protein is CASSSRTSGGDEQYF. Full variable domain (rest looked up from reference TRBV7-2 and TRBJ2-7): GAGVSQSPSNKVTEKGKDVELRCDPISGHTALYWYRQSLGQGLEFLIYFQGNSAPDKSGLPSDRFSAERTGGSVSTLTIQRTQQEDSAVYLCASSSRTSGGDEQYFGPGTRLTVT.

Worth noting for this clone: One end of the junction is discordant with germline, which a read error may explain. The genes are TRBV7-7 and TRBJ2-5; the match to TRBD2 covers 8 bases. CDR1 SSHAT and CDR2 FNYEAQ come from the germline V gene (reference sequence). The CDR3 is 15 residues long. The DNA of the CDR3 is TGTGCTAGCAGCCTAATCGGGGGGGCTCGAGAGACCCAGTACTTC. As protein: CASSLIGGARETQYF.

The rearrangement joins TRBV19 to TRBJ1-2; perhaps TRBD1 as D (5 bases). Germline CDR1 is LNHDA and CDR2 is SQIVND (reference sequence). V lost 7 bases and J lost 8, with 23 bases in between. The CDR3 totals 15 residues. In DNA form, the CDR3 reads TGTGCCAGTATTGGACTCGGGGGAAGGCCGTGGGGCTACACCTTC. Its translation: CASIGLGGRPWGYTF.

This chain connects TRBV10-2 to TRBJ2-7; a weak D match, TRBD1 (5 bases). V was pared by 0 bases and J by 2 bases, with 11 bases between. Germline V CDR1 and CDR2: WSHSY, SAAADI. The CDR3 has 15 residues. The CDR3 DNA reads TGCGCCAGCAGTGAGTCAAATAGGGGAACCTACGAGCAGTACTTC. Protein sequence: CASSESNRGTYEQYF.

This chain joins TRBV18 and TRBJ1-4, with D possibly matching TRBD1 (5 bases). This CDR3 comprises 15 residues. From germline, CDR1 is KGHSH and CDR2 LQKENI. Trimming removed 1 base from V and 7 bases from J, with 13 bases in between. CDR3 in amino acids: CASSPQAGFGEKLFF. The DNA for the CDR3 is TGTGCCAGCTCACCACAGGCAGGGTTCGGTGAAAAACTGTTTTTT.

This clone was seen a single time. The CDR3 here is CASSESGRGSETQYF. CDR3 sequence (DNA): TGCGCCAGCAGTGAGTCGGGCAGGGGGTCGGAGACCCAGTACTTC. V gene TRBV10-1 combines with J gene TRBJ2-5; 7 positions match TRBD1. CDR3 size: 15 residues. The V and J ends lost 0 bases and 5 bases, in that order; junction bases with no gene match: 6. CDR1 and CDR2 (germline): WNHNN, SYGVQD (reference sequence).

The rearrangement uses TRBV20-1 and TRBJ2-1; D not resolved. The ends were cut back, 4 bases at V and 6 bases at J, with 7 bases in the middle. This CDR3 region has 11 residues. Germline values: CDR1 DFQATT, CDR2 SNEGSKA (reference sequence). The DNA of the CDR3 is TGCAGTGCTACCCCTTTCAATGAGCAGTTCTTC. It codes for CSATPFNEQFF.

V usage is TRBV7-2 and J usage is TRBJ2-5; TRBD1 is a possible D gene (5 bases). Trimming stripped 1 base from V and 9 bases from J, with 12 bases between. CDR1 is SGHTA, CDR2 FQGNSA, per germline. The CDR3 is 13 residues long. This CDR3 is CASSLGQTLAQYF. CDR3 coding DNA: TGTGCCAGCAGCTTAGGACAGACCTTGGCCCAGTACTTC.

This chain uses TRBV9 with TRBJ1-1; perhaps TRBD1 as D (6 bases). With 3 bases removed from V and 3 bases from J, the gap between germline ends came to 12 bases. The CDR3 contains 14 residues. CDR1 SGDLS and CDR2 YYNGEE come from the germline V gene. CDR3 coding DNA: TGTGCCAGCAGCGGGACAGAACCTTACACTGAAGCTTTCTTT. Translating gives CASSGTEPYTEAFF.

The CDR3 is CASRPKGGDGYTF. The DNA for the CDR3 is TGTGCCAGCCGCCCGAAAGGGGGGGATGGCTACACCTTC. This chain uses TRBV11-1 with TRBJ1-2; D may be TRBD1 (6 bases). The ends were cut back, 8 bases at V and 6 bases at J, with 16 bases in the middle. Germline lookup yields CDR1 SGHAT and CDR2 FQDESV (reference sequence). The CDR3 extends over 13 amino acids.

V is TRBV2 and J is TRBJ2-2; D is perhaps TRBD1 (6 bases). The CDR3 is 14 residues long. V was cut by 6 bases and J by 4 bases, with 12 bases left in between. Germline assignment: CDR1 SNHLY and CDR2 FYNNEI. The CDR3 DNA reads TGTGCCAGCAGGGAACAGGGTGCCACCGGGGAGCTGTTTTTT. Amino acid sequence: CASREQGATGELFF.

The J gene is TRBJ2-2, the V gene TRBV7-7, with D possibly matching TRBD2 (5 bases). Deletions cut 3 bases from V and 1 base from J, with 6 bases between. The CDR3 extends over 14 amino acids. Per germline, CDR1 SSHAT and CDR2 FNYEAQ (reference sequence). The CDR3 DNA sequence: TGTGCCAGCAGCTTGGGAGTGAACACCGGGGAGCTGTTTTTT. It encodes CASSLGVNTGELFF.

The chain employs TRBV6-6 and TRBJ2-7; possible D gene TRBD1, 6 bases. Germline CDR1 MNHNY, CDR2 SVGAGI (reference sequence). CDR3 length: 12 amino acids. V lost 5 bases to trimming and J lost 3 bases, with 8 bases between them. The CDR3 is CASSRGGYEQYF. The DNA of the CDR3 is TGTGCCAGCAGTAGAGGGGGCTACGAGCAGTACTTC.

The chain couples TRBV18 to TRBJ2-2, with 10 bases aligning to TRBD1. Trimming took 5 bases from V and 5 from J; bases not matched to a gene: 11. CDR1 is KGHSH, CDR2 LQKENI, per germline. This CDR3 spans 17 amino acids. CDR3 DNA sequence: TGTGCCAGCTCATCCACTTTGACAGGGGGCAGGACCGGGGAGCTGTTTTTT. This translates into CASSSTLTGGRTGELFF.